These T cell receptor beta chains were read from a single sample in a study of blood T cell repertoires in COVID-19. The protocol was immunoSEQ multiplex PCR, while the TCRdb copy is restricted to in-frame clones and leaves out a portion. The table records 250,000 or so clones, 88% of them present only once. Sequencing input: PBMCs or T cells enriched from blood (not recorded which). All receptors derive from a woman aged 40-49 years with acute COVID-19. Each CDR3 is given with its conserved first and last residue. The D gene is left open where the match is weak. For some rows the clone size is stated as once, few or many, or as a class when expanded; others skip it.

TRBV9	TRBD2	TRBJ2-5	-	CASSTGTSGRETQYF	TGTGCCAGCAGCACTGGGACTAGCGGGAGAGAGACCCAGTACTTC
TRBV4-3	TRBD1	TRBJ1-4	-	CASSQAGTGSGKLFF	TGCGCCAGCAGCCAAGCCGGGACAGGGTCGGGAAAACTGTTTTTT
TRBV5-1	-	TRBJ1-2	once	CASSLVQAAPQSYTF	TGCGCCAGCAGCTTGGTGCAGGCCGCGCCGCAGAGCTACACCTTC
TRBV2	-	TRBJ1-6	-	CASRNRWGPSHSPLHF	TGTGCCAGCAGGAATCGGTGGGGGCCAAGCCATTCACCCCTCCACTTT
TRBV9	-	TRBJ2-5	-	CASSLGGGGGMARVSQTQYF	TGTGCCAGCAGCCTAGGAGGGGGCGGCGGCATGGCGAGGGTTTCTCAGACCCAGTACTTC
TRBV29-1	TRBD1	TRBJ1-1	-	CSVYRGNTEAFF	TGCAGCGTTTACAGGGGGAACACTGAAGCTTTCTTT
TRBV27	TRBD2	TRBJ2-1	-	CASRFIAGGYNEQFF	TGTGCCAGCAGATTCATAGCGGGAGGCTACAATGAGCAGTTCTTC
TRBV29-1	TRBD1	TRBJ1-5	-	CSVGTGSNQPQHF	TGCAGCGTTGGGACAGGGAGCAATCAGCCCCAGCATTTT
TRBV5-6	-	TRBJ1-3	-	CASKKYGGGNTIYF	TGTGCCAGCAAAAAATACGGGGGTGGAAACACCATATATTTT
TRBV25-1	-	TRBJ2-2	-	CASSSSTPPNTGELFF	TGTGCCAGCAGCTCGAGCACCCCCCCAAACACCGGGGAGCTGTTTTTT
TRBV7-2	TRBD1	TRBJ1-2	many	CASSLALGTIPGTEF	TGTGCCAGCAGCTTAGCCCTAGGAACCATCCCAGGGACAGAATTC
TRBV4-3	TRBD2	TRBJ2-1	-	CASSRLAGGLYNEQFF	TGCGCCAGCAGTCGTTTAGCGGGGGGGCTCTACAATGAGCAGTTCTTC
TRBV29-1	-	TRBJ2-1	-	CSVESGAVQFF	TGCAGCGTTGAATCAGGGGCGGTCCAGTTCTTC
TRBV4-2	-	TRBJ2-7	-	CASSRGENYEQYF	TGTGCCAGCAGCCGGGGGGAGAACTACGAGCAGTACTTC
TRBV30	-	TRBJ1-3	-	CAWSVLSGNTIYF	TGTGCCTGGAGTGTACTTTCTGGAAACACCATATATTTT
TRBV24-1	-	TRBJ1-2	-	CATSDRADIRGYTF	TGTGCCACCAGTGATCGGGCGGACATCAGAGGCTACACCTTC
TRBV24-1	-	TRBJ2-1	-	CATSDLTGDSYEQFF	TGTGCCACCAGTGATTTAACGGGAGATTCTTATGAGCAGTTCTTC
TRBV4-1	-	TRBJ1-2	-	CASSQDPGTHHYGYTF	TGCGCCAGCAGCCAAGATCCCGGGACACATCACTATGGCTACACCTTC
TRBV11-3	TRBD1	TRBJ2-6	-	CASSSIRDRVNSGANVLTF	TGTGCCAGCAGCTCAATCCGGGACAGGGTAAATTCTGGGGCCAACGTCCTGACTTTC
TRBV3-1/TRBV3-2	TRBD2	TRBJ2-3	-	CASSSRLAGDFTDTQYF	TGTGCCAGCAGCTCTAGACTAGCGGGGGATTTTACAGATACGCAGTATTTT
TRBV27	TRBD1	TRBJ1-1	-	CASSRGTDSEAFF	TGTGCCAGCAGCCGCGGGACAGACAGTGAAGCTTTCTTT
TRBV30	-	TRBJ1-2	-	CAWKPRPYGYTF	TGTGCCTGGAAACCTAGGCCCTATGGCTACACCTTC
TRBV10-3	TRBD1	TRBJ1-5	-	CATGDREDQPQHF	TGTGCCACAGGGGACAGGGAGGATCAGCCCCAGCATTTT
TRBV9	-	TRBJ1-3	-	CASSLRSGTIYF	TGTGCCAGCAGCCTGAGATCCGGCACCATATATTTT
TRBV27	TRBD2	TRBJ2-1	-	CASSSGRASNEQFF	TGTGCCAGCAGTTCCGGGAGGGCCTCCAATGAGCAGTTCTTC
TRBV7-2	TRBD1	TRBJ1-1	-	CASSLGHRGHTEAFF	TGTGCCAGCAGCTTAGGGCACAGGGGGCACACTGAAGCTTTCTTT
TRBV7-9	TRBD2	TRBJ2-1	-	CASSPEGSGRSEQFF	TGTGCCAGCAGCCCCGAAGGTAGCGGGAGGTCTGAGCAGTTCTTC
TRBV19	-	TRBJ2-2	-	CASSSHDSNTGELFF	TGTGCCAGTAGTTCCCACGACAGTAACACCGGGGAGCTGTTTTTT
TRBV25-1	TRBD1	TRBJ2-5	-	CASSELRGFEETQYF	TGTGCCAGCAGTGAACTCAGGGGGTTTGAAGAGACCCAGTACTTC
TRBV5-6	-	TRBJ1-2	-	CASTPQGYYGYTF	TGTGCCAGCACCCCCCAGGGGTACTATGGCTACACCTTC
TRBV7-9	-	TRBJ1-2	-	CASSSLRGMHGYTF	TGTGCCAGCAGCTCCCTTAGAGGGATGCATGGCTACACCTTC
TRBV6-5	-	TRBJ2-7	-	CASSYAATGEQYF	TGTGCCAGCAGTTACGCGGCTACTGGCGAGCAGTACTTC
TRBV29-1	-	TRBJ2-7	-	CSVGGGPRYEQYF	TGCAGCGTAGGGGGGGGTCCTCGGTACGAGCAGTACTTC
TRBV3-1/TRBV3-2	TRBD2	TRBJ2-3	-	CASSHPTGGVWGTDTQYF	TGTGCCAGCAGCCACCCCACGGGGGGGGTATGGGGCACAGATACGCAGTATTTT
TRBV15	-	TRBJ1-1	-	CATSRDWQEAFF	TGTGCCACCAGCAGAGACTGGCAGGAAGCTTTCTTT
TRBV5-1	-	TRBJ1-4	once	CASSLAVGATNEKLFF	TGCGCCAGCAGCTTGGCCGTAGGGGCAACTAATGAAAAACTGTTTTTT
TRBV7-9	-	TRBJ2-1	-	CASSLAFGSYNEQFF	TGTGCCAGCAGCTTAGCTTTCGGCTCCTACAATGAGCAGTTCTTC
TRBV7-7	TRBD1	TRBJ2-1	-	CASSPSTGLSGEQFF	TGTGCTAGCAGCCCATCGACAGGGTTGTCGGGTGAGCAGTTCTTC
TRBV10-3	TRBD1	TRBJ1-2	-	CAISEGTAVYGYTF	TGTGCCATCAGTGAGGGGACAGCCGTCTATGGCTACACCTTC
TRBV29-1	-	TRBJ2-1	many	CSVEYQNNEQFF	TGCAGCGTTGAGTATCAGAACAATGAGCAGTTCTTC
TRBV9	-	TRBJ2-7	-	CASSVGSGLTYEQYF	TGTGCCAGCAGCGTAGGATCAGGGCTCACCTACGAGCAGTACTTC
TRBV5-1	TRBD1	TRBJ1-3	-	CASSSTGQASGNTIYF	TGCGCCAGCAGCTCTACGGGACAGGCCTCTGGAAACACCATATATTTT
TRBV9	-	TRBJ1-1	-	CASSVGATEAFF	TGTGCCAGCAGCGTAGGGGCGACTGAAGCTTTCTTT
TRBV30	-	TRBJ1-1	few	CACRVATEAFF	TGTGCCTGTCGGGTTGCAACTGAAGCTTTCTTT
TRBV2	TRBD1	TRBJ2-1	-	CASRATGLGYEQFF	TGTGCCAGCAGGGCGACAGGGTTAGGTTATGAGCAGTTCTTC
TRBV7-2	TRBD2	TRBJ2-2	-	CASSRGLAGAGTGELFF	TGTGCCAGCAGCCGGGGACTAGCGGGAGCGGGCACCGGGGAGCTGTTTTTT
TRBV18	-	TRBJ2-5	-	CASSPGQQETQYF	TGTGCCAGCTCACCAGGACAGCAAGAGACCCAGTACTTC
TRBV6-5	-	TRBJ1-2	-	CASTSGRGYGYTF	TGTGCCAGCACCTCTGGCCGGGGGTACGGCTACACCTTC
TRBV2	-	TRBJ1-4	-	CASSEARTQSGGLFF	TGTGCCAGCAGTGAAGCTCGGACACAGTCAGGTGGACTGTTTTTT
TRBV5-4	-	TRBJ1-2	-	CASSLVGAYGYTF	TGTGCCAGCAGCTTGGTAGGGGCTTATGGCTACACCTTC
TRBV30	-	TRBJ1-5	-	CAGGRVGQPQHF	TGTGCCGGGGGGAGGGTTGGACAGCCCCAGCATTTT
TRBV6-1	-	TRBJ1-2	once	CASSEAARYTF	TGTGCCAGCAGTGAAGCCGCTAGGTACACCTTC